This paragraph reports one T cell receptor beta chain. Its antigen remains unidentified. Germline CDR1 and CDR2: MNHEY and SVGAGI. The length of the CDR3 is 15 residues. Trimming took off 6 bases at V and 2 bases at J, with 17 bases between the two ends. This sample was included in a study of T cell responses to AZD1222 COVID-19 vaccine. Study-wide context: Timing groups of about 4 and about 12 weeks for second doses were pooled.

Overall study findings and caveats: Regions left unmutated in variants are reportedly the target of nearly half of spike-specific TCRs. Most donors were white British, females outnumbered males, and clonal diversity was possibly underestimated.

Produced via immunoSEQ multiplex PCR; TCRdb's table is partial and in-frame only. In the table there are some 130,000 clones, more than 80% of which are singletons. V usage is TRBV6-5 and J usage is TRBJ2-7; D is perhaps TRBD2 (7 bases). This clonotype was sampled from an adult in good health. This sample comprised peripheral blood, obtained on day 0 of AZD1222 vaccination. This CDR3 is CASSGDGGAPYEQYF. DNA of the CDR3: TGTGCCAGCAGCGGGGATGGGGGGGCTCCCTACGAGCAGTACTTC.